The clone carrying this T cell receptor (beta chain) was counted between two and nine times. Its specificity is not known. The record originates from a study of blood T cells in healthy people across ages. Across the study: About one barcoded beta molecule per two T cells was captured by template switching. The study's findings and limits: When set beside aged donors, long-lived donors presented more naive CD4+ cells and higher diversity. Age showed a roughly linear inverse relationship with TCR beta diversity per million T cells.

Trimming shortened V by 1 base and J by 6 bases, and 7 bases separated the two germline ends. The CDR3 is 12 amino acids. The germline V gene encodes CDR1 MNHNY and CDR2 SVGAGI (reference sequence). Then a second PCR, running roughly 7 to 11 cycles, was carried out with a sample-barcoded 5' primer and a J-beta primer mix. All cDNA molecules were each tagged by a template-switch adaptor with 12 random nucleotides. MiXCR, applied by TCRdb to the 5' RACE reads, yields one record per CDR3 protein. The sample holds hundreds of thousands of distinct CDR3 sequences; 45% to 70% are singletons and the top ten take about 26%.

The V gene is TRBV6-6, the J gene TRBJ2-7, with unresolved D. The TCR sequence derives from a man aged 35-49 years in good health. The sample was blood. DNA of the CDR3: TGTGCCAGCAGTTACTACAGCGTCGAGCAGTACTTC. It specifies CASSYYSVEQYF.